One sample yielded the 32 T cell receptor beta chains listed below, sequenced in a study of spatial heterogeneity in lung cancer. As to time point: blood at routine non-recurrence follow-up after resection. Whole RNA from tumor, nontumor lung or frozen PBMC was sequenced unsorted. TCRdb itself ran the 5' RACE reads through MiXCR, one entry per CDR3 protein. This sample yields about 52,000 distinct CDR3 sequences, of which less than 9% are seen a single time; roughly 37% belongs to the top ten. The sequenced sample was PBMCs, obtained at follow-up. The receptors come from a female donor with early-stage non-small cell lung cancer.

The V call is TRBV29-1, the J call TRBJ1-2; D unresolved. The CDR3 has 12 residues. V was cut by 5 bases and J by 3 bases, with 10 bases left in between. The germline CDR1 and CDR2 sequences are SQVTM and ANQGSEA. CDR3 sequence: CSVIRGDYGYTF. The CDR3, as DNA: TGCAGCGTTATCCGAGGCGACTATGGCTACACCTTC.

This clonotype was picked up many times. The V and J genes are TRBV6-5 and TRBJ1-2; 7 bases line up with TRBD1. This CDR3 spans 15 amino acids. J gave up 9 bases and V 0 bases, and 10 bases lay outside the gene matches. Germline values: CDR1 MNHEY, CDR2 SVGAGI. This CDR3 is CASSYSGTAGGSYTF. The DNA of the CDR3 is TGTGCCAGCAGTTACTCCGGGACAGCCGGGGGGAGCTACACCTTC.

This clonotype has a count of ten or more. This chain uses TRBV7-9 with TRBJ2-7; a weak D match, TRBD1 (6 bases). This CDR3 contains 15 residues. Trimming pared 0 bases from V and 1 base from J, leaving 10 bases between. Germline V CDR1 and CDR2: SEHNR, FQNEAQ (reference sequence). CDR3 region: CASSLAQGKSYEQYF. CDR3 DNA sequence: TGTGCCAGCAGCTTAGCCCAGGGGAAATCCTACGAGCAGTACTTC.

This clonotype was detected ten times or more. The CDR3 spells CASSPKQGAPDQPQHF. CDR3 sequence (DNA): TGTGCCAGCAGCCCAAAACAGGGGGCTCCGGACCAGCCCCAGCATTTT. This chain uses TRBV7-4 with TRBJ1-5; 9 positions agree with TRBD1. CDR1 is SGHVT and CDR2 is SQSDAQ in the germline V gene. The CDR3 is 16 residues long. V was clipped by 5 bases and J by 7 bases; unmatched bases: 12.

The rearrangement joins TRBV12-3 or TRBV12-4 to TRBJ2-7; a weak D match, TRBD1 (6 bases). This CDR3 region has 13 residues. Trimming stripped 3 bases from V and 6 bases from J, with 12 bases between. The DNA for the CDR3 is TGTGCCAGCAGTTTGGTCAGGGGAAGCGAGCAGTACTTC. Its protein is CASSLVRGSEQYF.

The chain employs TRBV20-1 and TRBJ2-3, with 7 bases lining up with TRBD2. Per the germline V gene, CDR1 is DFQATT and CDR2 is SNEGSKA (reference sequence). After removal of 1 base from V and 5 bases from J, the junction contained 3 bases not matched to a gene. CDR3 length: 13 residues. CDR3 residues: CSARAGRGDTQYF. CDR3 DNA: TGCAGTGCTAGAGCGGGGAGGGGAGATACGCAGTATTTT.

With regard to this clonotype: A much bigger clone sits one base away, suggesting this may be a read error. Here the CDR3 reads CASSRDPGQETQYF. CDR3 coding DNA: TGTGCCAGCAGCAGAGATCCCGGACAGGAGACGCAGTATTTT. This chain joins TRBV15 and TRBJ2-3, with 7 positions matching TRBD1. Per the germline V gene, CDR1 is LNHNV and CDR2 is YYDKDF (reference sequence). This CDR3 spans 14 amino acids.

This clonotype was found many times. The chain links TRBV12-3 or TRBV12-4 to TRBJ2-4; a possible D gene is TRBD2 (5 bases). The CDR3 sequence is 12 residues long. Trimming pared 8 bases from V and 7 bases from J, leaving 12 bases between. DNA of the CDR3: TGTGCCAGCTCCCCCCCGGGGAACATTCAGTACTTC. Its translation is CASSPPGNIQYF.

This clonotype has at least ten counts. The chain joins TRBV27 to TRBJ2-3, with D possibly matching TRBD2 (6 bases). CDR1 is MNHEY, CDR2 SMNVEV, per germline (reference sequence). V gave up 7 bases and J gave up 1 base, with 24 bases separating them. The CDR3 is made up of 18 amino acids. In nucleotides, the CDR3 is TGTGCCAGCACTCCACCCAGCGGTAGCCCGGGGGGCACAGATACGCAGTATTTT. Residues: CASTPPSGSPGGTDTQYF.

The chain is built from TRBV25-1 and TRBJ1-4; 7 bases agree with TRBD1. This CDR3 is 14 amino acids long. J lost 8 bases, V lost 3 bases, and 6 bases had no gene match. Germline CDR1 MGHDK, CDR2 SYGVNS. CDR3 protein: CASSEPTGEEKLFF. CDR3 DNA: TGTGCCAGCAGTGAGCCCACAGGGGAAGAAAAACTGTTTTTT.

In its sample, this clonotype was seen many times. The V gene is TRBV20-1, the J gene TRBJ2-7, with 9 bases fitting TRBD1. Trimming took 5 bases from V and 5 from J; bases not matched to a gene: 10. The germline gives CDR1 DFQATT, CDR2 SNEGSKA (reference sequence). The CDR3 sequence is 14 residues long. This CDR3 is CSAVYPGQGNEQYF. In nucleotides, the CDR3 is TGCAGTGCTGTTTATCCGGGACAGGGCAACGAGCAGTACTTC.

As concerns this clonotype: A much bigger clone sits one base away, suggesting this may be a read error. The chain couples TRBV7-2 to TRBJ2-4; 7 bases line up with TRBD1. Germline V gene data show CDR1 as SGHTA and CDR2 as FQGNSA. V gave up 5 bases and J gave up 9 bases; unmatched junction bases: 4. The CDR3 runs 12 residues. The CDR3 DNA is TGTGCCAGCAGCCAGACAGGGAGCATTCAGTACTTC. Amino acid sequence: CASSQTGSIQYF.

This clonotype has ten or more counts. CDR3 sequence reads: CSARDQRGGPRTSYEQYF. In DNA form, the CDR3 reads TGCAGTGCTAGAGATCAGCGGGGGGGTCCTCGAACCTCCTACGAGCAGTACTTC. The gene calls are TRBV20-1 and TRBJ2-7, with 10 bases that match TRBD2. Germline V gives CDR1 DFQATT, CDR2 SNEGSKA (reference sequence). V was clipped by 0 bases and J by 0 bases; unmatched bases: 11. The CDR3 is 18 residues long.

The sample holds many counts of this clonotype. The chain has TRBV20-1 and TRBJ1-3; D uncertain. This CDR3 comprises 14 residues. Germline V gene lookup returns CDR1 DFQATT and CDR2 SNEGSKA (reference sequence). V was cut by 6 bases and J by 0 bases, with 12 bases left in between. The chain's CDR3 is CSAVWGGSGNTIYF. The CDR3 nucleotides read TGCAGTGCCGTCTGGGGAGGCTCTGGAAACACCATATATTTT.

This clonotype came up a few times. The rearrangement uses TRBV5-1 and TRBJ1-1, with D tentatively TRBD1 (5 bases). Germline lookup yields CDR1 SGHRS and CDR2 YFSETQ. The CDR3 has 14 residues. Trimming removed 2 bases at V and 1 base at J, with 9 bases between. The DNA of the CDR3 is TGCGCCAGCAGCTTCGGCAGGGCGAACACTGAAGCTTTCTTT. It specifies CASSFGRANTEAFF.

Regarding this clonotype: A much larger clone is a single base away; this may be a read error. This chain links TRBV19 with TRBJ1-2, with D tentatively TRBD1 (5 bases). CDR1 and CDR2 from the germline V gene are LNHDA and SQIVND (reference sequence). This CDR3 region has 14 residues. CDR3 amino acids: CATTTGFGFPGCTF. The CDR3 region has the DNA TGTGCCACTACCACAGGTTTTGGTTTTCCGGGCTGCACCTTC.

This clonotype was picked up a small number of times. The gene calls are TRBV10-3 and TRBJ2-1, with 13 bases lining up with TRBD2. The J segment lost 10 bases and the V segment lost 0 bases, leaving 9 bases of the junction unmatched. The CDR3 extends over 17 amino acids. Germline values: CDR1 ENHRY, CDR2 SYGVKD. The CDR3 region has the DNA TGTGCCATCAGTGAGTCGTTCCCGGGACTAGCGGGGAAGGAGCAGTTCTTC. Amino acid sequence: CAISESFPGLAGKEQFF.

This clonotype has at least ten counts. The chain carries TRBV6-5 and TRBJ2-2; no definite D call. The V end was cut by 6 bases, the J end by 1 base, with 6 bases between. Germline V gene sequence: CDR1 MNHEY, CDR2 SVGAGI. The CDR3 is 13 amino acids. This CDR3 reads CASREWNTGELFF. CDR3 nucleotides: TGTGCCAGCAGGGAGTGGAACACCGGGGAGCTGTTTTTT.

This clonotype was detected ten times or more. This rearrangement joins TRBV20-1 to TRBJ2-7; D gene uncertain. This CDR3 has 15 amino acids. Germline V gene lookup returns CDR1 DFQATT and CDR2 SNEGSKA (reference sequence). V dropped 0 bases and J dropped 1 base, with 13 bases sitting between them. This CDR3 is CSARENRHPSYEQYF. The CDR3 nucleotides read TGCAGTGCTAGAGAAAATCGACACCCTTCCTACGAGCAGTACTTC.

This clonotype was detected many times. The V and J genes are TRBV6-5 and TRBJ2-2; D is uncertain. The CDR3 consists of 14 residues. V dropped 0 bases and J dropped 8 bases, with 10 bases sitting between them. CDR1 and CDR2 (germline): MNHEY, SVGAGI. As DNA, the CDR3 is TGTGCCAGCAGTTACTCGAGAGGTAGAGGGGAGCTGTTTTTT. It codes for CASSYSRGRGELFF.

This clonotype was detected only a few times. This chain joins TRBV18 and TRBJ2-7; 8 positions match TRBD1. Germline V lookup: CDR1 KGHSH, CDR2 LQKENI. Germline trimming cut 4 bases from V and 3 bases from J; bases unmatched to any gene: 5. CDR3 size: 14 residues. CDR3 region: CASSQGQGHYEQYF. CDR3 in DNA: TGTGCCAGCTCACAAGGACAGGGCCACTACGAGCAGTACTTC. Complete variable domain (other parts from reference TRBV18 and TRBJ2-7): NAGVMQNPRHLVRRRGQEARLRCSPMKGHSHVYWYRQLPEEGLKFMVYLQKENIIDESGMPKERFSAEFPKEGPSILRIQQVVRGDSAAYFCASSQGQGHYEQYFGPGTRLTVT.

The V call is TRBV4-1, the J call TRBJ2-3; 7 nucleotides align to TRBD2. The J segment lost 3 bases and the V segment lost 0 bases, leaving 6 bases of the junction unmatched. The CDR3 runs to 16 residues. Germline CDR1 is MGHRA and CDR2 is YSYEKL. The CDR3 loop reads CASSQDIGSGTDTQYF. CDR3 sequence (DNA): TGCGCCAGCAGCCAAGATATAGGTAGCGGGACAGATACGCAGTATTTT.

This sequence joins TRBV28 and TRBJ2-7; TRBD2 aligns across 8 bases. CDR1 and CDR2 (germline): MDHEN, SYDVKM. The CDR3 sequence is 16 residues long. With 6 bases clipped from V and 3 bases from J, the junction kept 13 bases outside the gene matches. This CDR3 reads CASSRSLAGFNYEQYF. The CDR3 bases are TGTGCCAGCAGCCGTTCTTTAGCGGGGTTTAACTACGAGCAGTACTTC.

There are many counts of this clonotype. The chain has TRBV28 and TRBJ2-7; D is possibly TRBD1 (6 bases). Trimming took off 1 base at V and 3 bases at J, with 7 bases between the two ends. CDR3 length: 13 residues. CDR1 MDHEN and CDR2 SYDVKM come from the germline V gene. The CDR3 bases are TGTGCCAGCAGTTTATCAGGGGTCTACGAGCAGTACTTC. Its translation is CASSLSGVYEQYF.

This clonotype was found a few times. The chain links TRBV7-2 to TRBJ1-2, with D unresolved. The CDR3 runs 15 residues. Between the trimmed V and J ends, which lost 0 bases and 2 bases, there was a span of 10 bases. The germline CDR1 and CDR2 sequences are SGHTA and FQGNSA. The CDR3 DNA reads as TGTGCCAGCAGCTTAGCACGCCGGTTAAACTATGGCTACACCTTC. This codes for CASSLARRLNYGYTF.

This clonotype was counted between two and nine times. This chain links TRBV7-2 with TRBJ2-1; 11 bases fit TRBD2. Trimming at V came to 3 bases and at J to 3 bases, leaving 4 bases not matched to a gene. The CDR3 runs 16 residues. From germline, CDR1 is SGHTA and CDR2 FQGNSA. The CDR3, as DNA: TGTGCCAGCAGCTTTAGCGGGGGGGCCTACTACAATGAGCAGTTCTTC. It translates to CASSFSGGAYYNEQFF. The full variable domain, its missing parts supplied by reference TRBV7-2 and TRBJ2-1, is GAGVSQSPSNKVTEKGKDVELRCDPISGHTALYWYRQSLGQGLEFLIYFQGNSAPDKSGLPSDRFSAERTGGSVSTLTIQRTQQEDSAVYLCASSFSGGAYYNEQFFGPGTRLTVL.

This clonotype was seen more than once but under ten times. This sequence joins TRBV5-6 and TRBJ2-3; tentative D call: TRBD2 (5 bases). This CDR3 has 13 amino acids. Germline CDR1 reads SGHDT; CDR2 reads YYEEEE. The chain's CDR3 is CAAVAPSTDTQYF. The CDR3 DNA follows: TGTGCGGCGGTAGCGCCTAGCACAGATACGCAGTATTTT. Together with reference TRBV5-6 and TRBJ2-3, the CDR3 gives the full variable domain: DAGVTQSPTHLIKTRGQQVTLRCSPKSGHDTVSWYQQALGQGPQFIFQYYEEEERQRGNFPDRFSGHQFPNYSSELNVNALLLGDSALYLCAAVAPSTDTQYFGPGTRLTVL.

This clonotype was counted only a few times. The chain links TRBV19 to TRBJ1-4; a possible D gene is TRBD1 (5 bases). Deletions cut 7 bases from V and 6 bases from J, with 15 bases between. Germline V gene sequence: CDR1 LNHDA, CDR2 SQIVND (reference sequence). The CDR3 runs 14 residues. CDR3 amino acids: CASTNIGTDEKLFF. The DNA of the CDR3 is TGTGCCAGTACCAACATAGGGACGGATGAAAAACTGTTTTTT.

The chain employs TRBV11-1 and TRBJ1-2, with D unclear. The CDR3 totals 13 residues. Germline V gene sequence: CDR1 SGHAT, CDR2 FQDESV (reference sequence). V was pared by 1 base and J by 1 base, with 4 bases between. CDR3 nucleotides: TGTGCCAGCAGCTTAGTGAATAACTATGGCTACACCTTC. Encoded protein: CASSLVNNYGYTF.

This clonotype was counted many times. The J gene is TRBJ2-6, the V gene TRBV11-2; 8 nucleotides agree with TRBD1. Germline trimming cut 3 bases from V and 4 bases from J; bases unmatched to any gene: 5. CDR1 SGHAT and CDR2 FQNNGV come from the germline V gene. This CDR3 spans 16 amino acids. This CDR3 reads CASSFQGAAGANVLTF. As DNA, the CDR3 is TGTGCCAGCAGCTTCCAGGGGGCGGCGGGGGCCAACGTCCTGACTTTC.

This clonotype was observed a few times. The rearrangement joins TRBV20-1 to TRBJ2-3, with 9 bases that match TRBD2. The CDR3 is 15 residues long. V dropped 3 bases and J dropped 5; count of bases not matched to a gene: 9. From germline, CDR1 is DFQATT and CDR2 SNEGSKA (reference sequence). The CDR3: CSASPLAGWVDTQYF. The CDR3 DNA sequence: TGCAGTGCTAGTCCCCTAGCGGGGTGGGTAGATACGCAGTATTTT.

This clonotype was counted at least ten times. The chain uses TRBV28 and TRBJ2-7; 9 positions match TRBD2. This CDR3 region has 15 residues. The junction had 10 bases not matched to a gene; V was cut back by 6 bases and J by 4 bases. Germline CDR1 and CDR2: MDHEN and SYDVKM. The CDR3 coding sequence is TGTGCCAGCAGCTTACCGGGACTAGCAGTTTACGAGCAGTACTTC. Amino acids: CASSLPGLAVYEQYF.